Presented here are 19 T cell receptor beta chains from one specimen sequenced in a study of Graves' ophthalmopathy and Graves' hyperthyroidism. Investigators amplified TCR beta CDR3 regions from RNA transcripts. Amplification began with first-round RT-PCR using HTBI primers, then second-round multiplex PCR was performed. TCRdb analysed the multiplex PCR reads with MiXCR anew, one entry per CDR3 protein. The sample shows around 400,000 distinct CDR3 sequences, around 19% of them seen only once. Sequencing used peripheral blood. These receptors were taken from a woman under 30 with Graves' ophthalmopathy.

The rearrangement uses TRBV27 and TRBJ2-7; perhaps TRBD1 as D (6 bases). The germline V gene encodes CDR1 MNHEY and CDR2 SMNVEV (reference sequence). The CDR3 consists of 13 residues. V was shortened by 0 bases and J by 4 bases, with 7 bases between the two germline ends. In DNA, the CDR3 is TGTGCCAGCAGTTTATCCGGACAGTACGAGCAGTACTTC. Translated: CASSLSGQYEQYF.

At least ten counts were recorded for this clonotype. V and J are TRBV6-2 or TRBV6-3 and TRBJ2-7; the D gene is possibly TRBD1 (5 bases). The CDR3 consists of 12 residues. Germline V lookup: CDR1 MNHEY, CDR2 SVGEGT. V was pared by 6 bases and J by 2 bases, with 8 bases between. Written as DNA, the CDR3 is TGTGCCAGCAGCAGACAGCCCTACGAGCAGTACTTC. Translating gives CASSRQPYEQYF.

At least ten counts were recorded for this clonotype. The V and J genes are TRBV4-2 and TRBJ1-6, with D maybe TRBD1 (5 bases). The V and J ends lost 0 bases and 7 bases respectively, with 13 bases between them. CDR3 size: 16 residues. Germline CDR1 is LGHNA and CDR2 is YNFKEQ. Here the CDR3 reads CASSQDLWDGNSPLHF. CDR3 nucleotide sequence: TGTGCCAGCAGCCAAGATCTGTGGGACGGCAATTCACCCCTCCACTTT.

This clonotype was observed at least ten times. The chain uses TRBV7-9 and TRBJ2-5, with TRBD2 as a possible D gene (5 bases). Deletions cut 4 bases from V and 0 bases from J, with 12 bases between. Germline values: CDR1 SEHNR, CDR2 FQNEAQ (reference sequence). The CDR3 is made up of 15 amino acids. The CDR3 reads CASSSEKGDQETQYF. CDR3 nucleotides: TGTGCCAGCAGCTCGGAAAAGGGAGACCAAGAGACCCAGTACTTC. The whole variable domain, filled in from reference TRBV7-9 and TRBJ2-5, reads DTGVSQNPRHKITKRGQNVTFRCDPISEHNRLYWYRQTLGQGPEFLTYFQNEAQLEKSRLLSDRFSAERPKGSFSTLEIQRTEQGDSAMYLCASSSEKGDQETQYFGPGTRLLVL.

This clonotype was recorded at least ten times. The rearrangement uses TRBV12-3 or TRBV12-4 and TRBJ2-7; D unresolved. The CDR3 spans 11 residues. V lost 5 bases, J lost 1 base, and 3 bases lay in between. The CDR3 region has the DNA TGTGCCAGCAGTACTTCCTACGAGCAGTACTTC. Translating gives CASSTSYEQYF.

In this sample, this clonotype turned up many times. The junction departs from the called germline gene at one end, perhaps through a read error. The chain couples TRBV28 to TRBJ2-5, with TRBD2 as a possible D gene (6 bases). Germline V gene sequence: CDR1 MDHEN, CDR2 SYDVKM. The CDR3 is 11 residues long. The chain's CDR3 is CASSTGWDFTF. CDR3 coding DNA: TGTGCCAGCAGCACCGGGTGGGACTTCACCTTC.

This clonotype was counted ten times or more. The chain carries TRBV11-2 and TRBJ2-7; 8 bases agree with TRBD2. This CDR3 region has 14 residues. J lost 2 bases, V lost 5 bases, and 5 bases had no gene match. The germline V gene has CDR1 SGHAT and CDR2 FQNNGV. CDR3: CASSQSAGAYEQYF. CDR3 sequence (DNA): TGTGCCAGCAGCCAATCAGCGGGGGCCTACGAGCAGTACTTC. The full variable domain, rest sourced from reference TRBV11-2 and TRBJ2-7, is EAGVAQSPRYKIIEKRQSVAFWCNPISGHATLYWYQQILGQGPKLLIQFQNNGVVDDSQLPKDRFSAERLKGVDSTLKIQPAKLEDSAVYLCASSQSAGAYEQYFGPGTRLTVT.

This clonotype was seen repeatedly, ten times or more. The V call is TRBV7-2, the J call TRBJ1-5; D is perhaps TRBD1 (5 bases). The CDR3 consists of 14 residues. V lost 2 bases to trimming and J lost 4 bases, with 9 bases between them. The germline V gene has CDR1 SGHTA and CDR2 FQGNSA. CDR3 in DNA: TGTGCCAGCAGCTTATCGGCAGGGAATCAGCCCCAGCATTTT. Protein: CASSLSAGNQPQHF.

This clonotype has ten or more counts. At one end the junction does not follow the germline gene, possibly because of a read error. The genes are TRBV20-1 and TRBJ2-5, with 12 bases lining up with TRBD2. Germline V lookup: CDR1 DFQATT, CDR2 SNEGSKA (reference sequence). The CDR3 runs 12 residues. The CDR3: CSAGPSGGASGF. CDR3 bases: TGCAGTGCTGGACCTAGCGGGGGGGCCTCCGGCTTC.

This clonotype was seen repeatedly, ten times or more. V gene TRBV4-1 combines with J gene TRBJ2-7; 9 bases are shared with TRBD1. Germline CDR1 MGHRA, CDR2 YSYEKL. This CDR3 contains 15 residues. With 4 bases clipped from V and 0 bases from J, the junction kept 4 bases outside the gene matches. CDR3 nucleotide sequence: TGCGCCAGCAGCCCCCTACAGGGGGCCTCCTACGAGCAGTACTTC. Translated, it gives CASSPLQGASYEQYF.

This chain links TRBV18 with TRBJ1-1, with a tentative D call TRBD1 (5 bases). The germline V gene encodes CDR1 KGHSH and CDR2 LQKENI. V was trimmed by 2 bases and J by 0 bases, leaving 13 bases between them. CDR3 length: 16 residues. This CDR3 reads CASSPRQGEVNTEAFF. The CDR3, as DNA: TGTGCCAGCTCACCAAGGCAGGGTGAAGTGAACACTGAAGCTTTCTTT.

This clonotype was observed at least ten times. The junction departs from germline at one end; a sequencing error may be responsible. The J gene is TRBJ1-5, the V gene TRBV10-3; 10 bases align to TRBD1. CDR1 and CDR2 (germline): ENHRY, SYGVKD. This CDR3 has 14 residues. The CDR3 region has the DNA TGTGCCACCAGTGACAGGGGGCCGGGTCAGCCCCAGCATTTT. It codes for CATSDRGPGQPQHF.

This clonotype showed up many times. The chain links TRBV12-3 or TRBV12-4 to TRBJ1-2; the match to TRBD1 covers 9 bases. The ends lost 7 bases at V and 4 bases at J; junction bases unmatched: 7. The CDR3 runs to 14 residues. This CDR3 reads CASNKMGQGYGYTF. Written as DNA, the CDR3 is TGTGCCAGCAACAAGATGGGACAGGGCTATGGCTACACCTTC.

Many counts were recorded for this clonotype. The chain combines TRBV30 with TRBJ2-2; no definite D call. The CDR3 is 11 residues long. Germline assignment: CDR1 GTSNPN and CDR2 SVGIG (reference sequence). Trimming removed 2 bases from V and 8 bases from J, with 6 bases in between. CDR3 sequence: CAWSLLGELFF. CDR3 DNA sequence: TGTGCCTGGAGTCTCCTTGGGGAGCTGTTTTTT.

This clonotype has just a few counts. The genes are TRBV28 and TRBJ1-1; D may be TRBD1 (5 bases). Germline CDR1 and CDR2: MDHEN and SYDVKM. This CDR3 has 15 amino acids. Trimming took 4 bases from V and 8 from J, leaving 20 bases between them. In DNA form, the CDR3 reads TGTGCCAGCAGTTCAGTACAGGCCCTCGCCACCGAAGCTTTCTTT. As protein: CASSSVQALATEAFF.

This sequence joins TRBV27 and TRBJ1-5; weak D call: TRBD1 (6 bases). The V end was cut by 6 bases, the J end by 0 bases, with 18 bases between. The length of the CDR3 is 17 residues. Germline V CDR1 and CDR2: MNHEY, SMNVEV (reference sequence). DNA of the CDR3: TGTGCCAGCAGCCTCCGGGAGGGACATAATAGCAATCAGCCCCAGCATTTT. It specifies CASSLREGHNSNQPQHF.

In this sample, this clonotype turned up many times. CDR3 coding DNA: TGTGCCAGCAGCTCTGACAGACCCTATGGCTACACCTTC. Translating it yields CASSSDRPYGYTF. The chain links TRBV7-9 to TRBJ1-2; tentatively, D is TRBD1 (5 bases). The CDR3 spans 13 residues. Germline V lookup: CDR1 SEHNR, CDR2 FQNEAQ (reference sequence). The V end was cut by 4 bases, the J end by 4 bases, with 10 bases between.

This sequence joins TRBV24-1 and TRBJ2-2; perhaps TRBD1 as D (6 bases). The CDR3 runs to 15 residues. Germline loops: CDR1 KGHDR, CDR2 SFDVKD. Trimming cost V 6 bases and J 3 bases, with 13 bases left between them. CDR3 residues: CATSTGQRDTGELFF. The CDR3 nucleotides read TGTGCCACCAGTACTGGACAGAGGGACACCGGGGAGCTGTTTTTT.

In its sample, this clonotype was seen a few times. The chain couples TRBV6-2 or TRBV6-3 to TRBJ1-5; D possibly corresponds to TRBD1 (6 bases). CDR1 is MNHEY and CDR2 is SVGEGT in the germline V gene. Trimming took 3 bases from V and 5 from J, leaving 14 bases between them. The CDR3 extends over 15 amino acids. CDR3: CASSYGNRDDQPQHF. The CDR3 nucleotides are TGTGCCAGCAGTTATGGGAACAGGGATGATCAGCCCCAGCATTTT.